This entry is about one T cell receptor (beta chain). In the original processing: Amplification of reference gene primers was used by the study to estimate nucleated cell counts. TCRdb keeps only in-frame clones here, not all; method: immunoSEQ multiplex PCR. From that table come the V and J calls and clone size; the DNA was used to work out D and trimming. The sample includes 180,000 or so clones, about 82% seen only once; the top ten take 5% to 7%. CDR1 and CDR2 (germline): MNHEY, SMNVEV (reference sequence). J lost 6 bases, V lost 5 bases, and 8 bases had no gene match. The CDR3 covers 15 residues. These data are taken from a study of blood T cell repertoires in COVID-19. At the level of the study: From T cells, B-cell-depleted T cells, or PBMCs came the material, which was cDNA or gDNA.

The J gene is TRBJ2-1, the V gene TRBV27; 9 bases agree with TRBD1. The receptor was isolated from a man between 40 and 49 years old with acute COVID-19. Specimen: PBMCs or T cells enriched from blood (not recorded which). The CDR3 loop reads CASSTGTGLRNEQFF. For the CDR3, the DNA is TGTGCCAGCAGTACCGGGACAGGGTTACGCAATGAGCAGTTCTTC.